Listed below are T cell receptor beta chains from one sample, sequenced in a study of T-cell reconstitution after alpha-beta-depleted transplantation in children. TCRdb independently ran MiXCR on the PCR reads; one entry per CDR3 protein. The table records about 610,000 distinct CDR3 sequences, under 12% of them present only once. The input for sequencing was PBMCs from the stem cell graft donor, taken from the stem cell graft. The receptors were sampled from a human donor who donated a stem cell graft to a child with acute myeloid leukemia. Each CDR3 is given with its conserved first and last residue. D genes are given only for firm matches. Expanded clones get a size class; other rows say once, few or many, or leave the size out.

few	TRBV12-3/TRBV12-4	TRBD2	TRBJ2-7	TGTGCCAGCACCTTAGCGGGAGGGCCATCCTACGAGCAGTACTTC	CASTLAGGPSYEQYF
few	TRBV4-2	NA	TRBJ1-2	TGTGCCAGCAGCCCAGCACAGAGTATCTATGGCTACACCTTC	CASSPAQSIYGYTF
many	TRBV9	NA	TRBJ2-3	TGTGCCAGCACCCGTAGCGACAACACAGATACGCAGTATTTT	CASTRSDNTDTQYF
NA	TRBV7-2	NA	TRBJ2-1	TGTGCCAGCAGCGGAAAGTCAGGGGCCACCTACAATGAGCAGTTCTTC	CASSGKSGATYNEQFF
many	TRBV20-1	NA	TRBJ2-5	TGCAGTGCTAGGCCGGGTGGGGAGACCCAGTACTTC	CSARPGGETQYF
NA	TRBV3-1	TRBD2	TRBJ2-5	TGTGCCAGCAGCCAAGAATCAGGGCTAGCGGGACGGGGAACAGAGACCCAGTACTTC	CASSQESGLAGRGTETQYF
many	TRBV9	NA	TRBJ2-3	TGTGCCAGCAGCGTAATGGCTTTTAGCACAGATACGCAGTATTTT	CASSVMAFSTDTQYF
many	TRBV25-1	NA	TRBJ2-1	TGTGCCAGCAGTGACACGGCTAGGATCGATGAGCAGTTCTTC	CASSDTARIDEQFF
NA	TRBV7-3	TRBD1	TRBJ2-3	TGTGCCAGCAGCTTAAGGGACAGGGGTCCAGATACGCAGTATTTT	CASSLRDRGPDTQYF
NA	TRBV20-1	NA	TRBJ2-7	TGCAGTGCTAGGGGGGGGCCCCACCTTTACGAGCAGTACTTC	CSARGGPHLYEQYF
many	TRBV25-1	NA	TRBJ2-1	TGTGCCAGCCGCCCGACTCAGGGTGAGCAGTTCTTC	CASRPTQGEQFF
few	TRBV6-2/TRBV6-3	NA	TRBJ2-1	TGTGCCACCTTCCCGGGGGAGAGCTCCTACAATGAGCAGTTCTTC	CATFPGESSYNEQFF
few	TRBV4-3	NA	TRBJ2-5	TGCGCCAGCAGCCAAAACTGGGGTACCCAAGAGACCCAGTACTTC	CASSQNWGTQETQYF
NA	TRBV29-1	NA	TRBJ2-7	TGCAGCGTTGTCAAGGGGTCCACACAGGCCTACGAGCAGTACTTC	CSVVKGSTQAYEQYF
few	TRBV20-1	NA	TRBJ2-1	TGCAGTGCTATGGGGGCTAGCGGCTCCTACAATGAGCAGTTCTTC	CSAMGASGSYNEQFF
few	TRBV2	NA	TRBJ1-4	TGTGCCAGCAGGGATGCCTTGGGTGAAAAACTGTTTTTT	CASRDALGEKLFF
few	TRBV12-3/TRBV12-4	TRBD2	TRBJ2-1	TGTGCCAGCAGTTTTCGGCGGGAGGCTGGCAATGAGCAGTTCTTC	CASSFRREAGNEQFF
few	TRBV6-5	TRBD2	TRBJ2-3	TGTGCCAGCAGTTACCTAGCGGGAAACGCAGATACGCAGTATTTT	CASSYLAGNADTQYF
many	TRBV12-3/TRBV12-4	NA	TRBJ1-4	TGTGCCAGCAGTTTGTCCGGGACAGAAAAACTGTTTTTT	CASSLSGTEKLFF
NA	TRBV28	NA	TRBJ2-1	TGTGCCAGCACCCTGGGGAGAGTCTTATACAATGAGCAGTTCTTC	CASTLGRVLYNEQFF
few	TRBV24-1	TRBD2	TRBJ2-1	TGTGCCACCAGTGATTTACGGGGGGACAATGAGCAGTTCTTC	CATSDLRGDNEQFF
few	TRBV5-1	TRBD2	TRBJ2-3	TGCGCCAGCAGCTCCAGCGGGAGGACGGCAGATACGCAGTATTTT	CASSSSGRTADTQYF
many	TRBV28	TRBD1	TRBJ2-7	TGTGCCAGCATTCAGACGGGGACAGGGGGAATCTACGAGCAGTACTTC	CASIQTGTGGIYEQYF
few	TRBV2	TRBD2	TRBJ2-2	TGTGCCAGCAGTCGAACCGGGACTAGCAGCACCGGGGAGCTGTTTTTT	CASSRTGTSSTGELFF
NA	TRBV12-3/TRBV12-4	NA	TRBJ2-4	TGTGCCAGCAGTTTAGAAGGGTTTATAGCCAAAAACATTCAGTACTTC	CASSLEGFIAKNIQYF
few	TRBV20-1	TRBD2	TRBJ2-1	TGCAGTGCTGAAGCGGGAAGCTCCTACAATGAGCAGTTCTTC	CSAEAGSSYNEQFF
few	TRBV6-1	TRBD1	TRBJ1-5	TGTGCCAGCTCGGACAGGGAGCGAAATCAGCCCCAGCATTTT	CASSDRERNQPQHF
few	TRBV20-1	TRBD1	TRBJ1-1	TGCAGTGCTAGTCCGGGACAGACCCCAAGCGGAGCTTTCTTT	CSASPGQTPSGAFF
few	TRBV4-2	TRBD1	TRBJ1-4	TGTGCCAGCAGCCTAGGGACAGGGGGCCGGTTTGGTGAAAAACTGTTTTTT	CASSLGTGGRFGEKLFF
NA	TRBV10-3	TRBD1	TRBJ2-7	TGTGCCATCAGTGGCCGGGACAGGGCCACCTACGAGCAGTACTTC	CAISGRDRATYEQYF
NA	TRBV18	NA	TRBJ1-5	TGTGCCAGCTCACAAGGACAGAAACCAAATCAGCCCCAGCATTTT	CASSQGQKPNQPQHF
NA	TRBV25-1	TRBD2	TRBJ2-1	TGTGCCAGCAGTGAGGATGCCCCGGGACTAGCGGTAAATGAGCAGTTCTTC	CASSEDAPGLAVNEQFF
NA	TRBV9	TRBD2	TRBJ2-3	TGTGCCAGCAGCGTGAGCGGGATCACGTCCGATACGCAGTATTTT	CASSVSGITSDTQYF
few	TRBV27	NA	TRBJ1-2	TGTGCCAGCAGCTCCTGGGGGGGGGCTTATGGCTACACCTTC	CASSSWGGAYGYTF
few	TRBV19	NA	TRBJ1-2	TGTGCCAGTAGTATATCCGAACAGTCCTATGGCTACACCTTC	CASSISEQSYGYTF
few	TRBV7-8	NA	TRBJ2-3	TGTGCCAGCAGCTTAGCCGGGGGACCAAATACGCAGTATTTT	CASSLAGGPNTQYF
few	TRBV7-2	NA	TRBJ2-7	TGTGCCAGCAGCTCAATTTTTTTCTCTAGCTACGAGCAGTACTTC	CASSSIFFSSYEQYF
NA	TRBV18	TRBD1	TRBJ1-2	TGTGCCAGCTCCGACAGGGCGGGCTATGGCTACACCTTC	CASSDRAGYGYTF
many	TRBV6-2/TRBV6-3	TRBD2	TRBJ2-1	TGTGCCAGCTCGAGACCCTCCTTGCGGGGGGGCGAAAATGAGCAGTTCTTC	CASSRPSLRGGENEQFF
NA	TRBV5-6	NA	TRBJ1-2	TGTGCCAGCAGCTTGGAAGGACCTAACTATGGCTACACCTTC	CASSLEGPNYGYTF
NA	TRBV7-9	NA	TRBJ2-5	TGTGCCAGCAGCCCACAATACCACCAAGAGACCCAGTACTTC	CASSPQYHQETQYF
few	TRBV19	NA	TRBJ1-2	TGTGCCAGTAGTTCACCTGGGACTGCTCTATTC	CASSSPGTALF
few	TRBV20-1	TRBD1	TRBJ1-5	TGCAGTGCAGTTTCGGGACAGGGAAGCCAGCCCCAGCATTTT	CSAVSGQGSQPQHF
few	TRBV15	NA	TRBJ2-3	TGTGCCACCAGCAGAGCCCCTGGGATTAGCACAGATACGCAGTATTTT	CATSRAPGISTDTQYF
NA	TRBV7-2	NA	TRBJ2-7	TGTGCCAGCAGCTTAGAAGCAGGGGCCTACGAGCAGTACTTC	CASSLEAGAYEQYF